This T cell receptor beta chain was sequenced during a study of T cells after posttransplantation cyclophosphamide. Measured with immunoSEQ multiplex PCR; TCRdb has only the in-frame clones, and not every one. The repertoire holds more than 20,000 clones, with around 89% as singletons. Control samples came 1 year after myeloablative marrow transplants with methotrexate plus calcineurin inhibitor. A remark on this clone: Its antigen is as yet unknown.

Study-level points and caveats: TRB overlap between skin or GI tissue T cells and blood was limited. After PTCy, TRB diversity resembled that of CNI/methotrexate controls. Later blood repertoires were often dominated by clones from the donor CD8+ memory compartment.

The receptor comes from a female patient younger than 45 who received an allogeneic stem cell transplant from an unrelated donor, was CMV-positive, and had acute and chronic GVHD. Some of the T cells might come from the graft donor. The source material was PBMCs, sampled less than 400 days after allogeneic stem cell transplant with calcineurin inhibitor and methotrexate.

The CDR3 reads CASSLGAAAGNTIYF. The CDR3 DNA reads as TGTGCCAGCAGTTTAGGGGCAGCAGCTGGAAACACCATATATTTT. The rearrangement links TRBV27 to TRBJ1-3; a weak D match, TRBD1 (5 bases). The CDR3 contains 15 residues. Trimming shortened V by 2 bases and J by 2 bases, and 10 bases separated the two germline ends. In germline, CDR1 is MNHEY, CDR2 SMNVEV (reference sequence).